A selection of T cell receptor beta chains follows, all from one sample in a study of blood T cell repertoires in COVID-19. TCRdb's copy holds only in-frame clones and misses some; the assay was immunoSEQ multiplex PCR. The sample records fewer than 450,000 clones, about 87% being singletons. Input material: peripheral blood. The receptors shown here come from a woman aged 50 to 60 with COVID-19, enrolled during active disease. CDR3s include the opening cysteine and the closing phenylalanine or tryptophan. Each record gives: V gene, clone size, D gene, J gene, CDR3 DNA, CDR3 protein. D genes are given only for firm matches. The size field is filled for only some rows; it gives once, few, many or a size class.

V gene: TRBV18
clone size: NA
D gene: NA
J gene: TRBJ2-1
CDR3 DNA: TGTGCCAGCTCACAAACTGCGGCAGACTACAATGAGCAGTTCTTC
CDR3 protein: CASSQTAADYNEQFF

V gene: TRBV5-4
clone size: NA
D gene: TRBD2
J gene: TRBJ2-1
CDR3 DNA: TGTGCCAGCAGCTTCCTAAGGGCTAGCGGGCTTAATGAGCAGTTCTTC
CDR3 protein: CASSFLRASGLNEQFF

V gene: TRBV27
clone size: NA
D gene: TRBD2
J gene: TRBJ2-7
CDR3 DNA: TGTGCCAGCAGATCCCTAGCGGGAGCCTTTTTTTACGAGCAGTACTTC
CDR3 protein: CASRSLAGAFFYEQYF

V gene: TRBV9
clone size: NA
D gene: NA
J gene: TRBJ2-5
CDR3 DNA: TGTGCCAGCAGCGTAGTAGGGACACCGCAAGAGACCCAGTACTTC
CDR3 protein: CASSVVGTPQETQYF

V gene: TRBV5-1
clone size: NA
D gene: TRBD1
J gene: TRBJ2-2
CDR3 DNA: TGCGCCAGCAGACTCCAAAGGGGGCAAAACACCGGGGAGCTGTTTTTT
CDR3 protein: CASRLQRGQNTGELFF

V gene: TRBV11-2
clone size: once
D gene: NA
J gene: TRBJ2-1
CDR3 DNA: TGTGCCAGCAGCTTAGTACAGGGCAATGAGCAGTTCTTC
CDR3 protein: CASSLVQGNEQFF

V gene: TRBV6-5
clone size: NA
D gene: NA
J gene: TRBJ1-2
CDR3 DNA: TGTGCCAGACGACAGGTAGGCTACACCTTC
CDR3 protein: CARRQVGYTF

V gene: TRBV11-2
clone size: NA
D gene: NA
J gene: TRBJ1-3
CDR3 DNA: TGTGCCAGCAGCTCTATCTTACAGGGTCCCACTGGAAACACCATATATTTT
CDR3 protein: CASSSILQGPTGNTIYF

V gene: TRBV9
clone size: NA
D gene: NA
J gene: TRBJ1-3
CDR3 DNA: TGTGCCAGCAGCGTAGATTGGAGGGGAGGGTCTGGAAACACCATATATTTT
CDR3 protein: CASSVDWRGGSGNTIYF

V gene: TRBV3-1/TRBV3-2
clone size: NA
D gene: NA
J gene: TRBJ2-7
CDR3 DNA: TGTGCCAGCAGCCAAAGGGAGGAAACCGGCGAGCAGTACTTC
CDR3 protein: CASSQREETGEQYF

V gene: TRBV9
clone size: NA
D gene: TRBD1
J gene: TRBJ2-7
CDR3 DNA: TGTGCCAGCAGCGTACGGACAGGGGGCTACGAGCAGTACTTC
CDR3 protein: CASSVRTGGYEQYF

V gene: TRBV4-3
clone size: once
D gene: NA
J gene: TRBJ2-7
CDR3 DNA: TGCGCCAGCAGCCTCTACGCGGGGCAGACCTACGAGCAGTACTTC
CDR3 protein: CASSLYAGQTYEQYF

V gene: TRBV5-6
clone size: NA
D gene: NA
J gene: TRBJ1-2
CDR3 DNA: TGTGCCAGCAGCTTAGAACAGGGTAGCGGCTACACCTTC
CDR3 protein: CASSLEQGSGYTF

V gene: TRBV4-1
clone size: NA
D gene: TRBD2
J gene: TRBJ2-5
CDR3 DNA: TGCGCCAGCAGCCACCCGGGACTAGCGAAGACCCAGTACTTC
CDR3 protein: CASSHPGLAKTQYF

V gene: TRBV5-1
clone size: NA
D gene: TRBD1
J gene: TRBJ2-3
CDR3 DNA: TGCGCCAGCAGCCTACAGGGGGCTGCAGATACGCAGTATTTT
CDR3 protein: CASSLQGAADTQYF

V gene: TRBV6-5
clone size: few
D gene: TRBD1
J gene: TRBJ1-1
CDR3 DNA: TGTGCCAGCAGTCTTCGGACAGGGGAAGCTTTCTTT
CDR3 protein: CASSLRTGEAFF

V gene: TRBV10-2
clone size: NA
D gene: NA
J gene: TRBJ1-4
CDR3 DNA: TGCGCCACCTCGGCAAGAACAGCAACTAATGAAAAACTGTTTTTT
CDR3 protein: CATSARTATNEKLFF

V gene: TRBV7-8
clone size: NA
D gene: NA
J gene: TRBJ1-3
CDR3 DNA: TGTGCCAGCAGCTTTGACAGGGGAAACACCATATATTTT
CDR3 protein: CASSFDRGNTIYF

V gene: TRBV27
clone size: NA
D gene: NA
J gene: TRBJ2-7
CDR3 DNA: TGTGCCAGCAGTTTAAGAGGTCACGAGCAGTACTTC
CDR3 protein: CASSLRGHEQYF

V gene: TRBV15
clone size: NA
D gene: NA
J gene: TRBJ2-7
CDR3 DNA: TGTGCCACCAGCAGACTCCCGGGCTACGAGCAGTACTTC
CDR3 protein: CATSRLPGYEQYF

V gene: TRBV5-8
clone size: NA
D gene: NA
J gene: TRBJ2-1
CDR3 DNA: TGTGCCAGCAGGCGGCAGGGAAACTCCTACAATGAGCAGTTCTTC
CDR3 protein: CASRRQGNSYNEQFF

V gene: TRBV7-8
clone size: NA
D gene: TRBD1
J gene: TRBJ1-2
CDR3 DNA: TGTGCCAGCAGCTTAGGAAGGACAGGATACTATGGCTACACCTTC
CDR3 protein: CASSLGRTGYYGYTF

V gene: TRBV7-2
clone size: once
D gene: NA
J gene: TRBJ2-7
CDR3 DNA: TGTGCCAGCAGAATCCGGGACTTCCCCTCCTACGAGCAGTACTTC
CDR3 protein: CASRIRDFPSYEQYF

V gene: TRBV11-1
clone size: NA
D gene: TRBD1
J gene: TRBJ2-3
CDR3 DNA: TGTGCCAGCAGTTTCGGGACAGGTCCTTTCACAGATACGCAGTATTTT
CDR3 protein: CASSFGTGPFTDTQYF

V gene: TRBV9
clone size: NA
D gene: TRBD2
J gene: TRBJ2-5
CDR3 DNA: TGTGCCAGCAGCCCCCCCGGACTAGCAGAGACCCAGTACTTC
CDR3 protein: CASSPPGLAETQYF

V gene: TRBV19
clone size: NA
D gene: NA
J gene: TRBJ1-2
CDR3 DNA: TGTGCCAGTAGCACACAGGAGAACTATGGCTACACCTTC
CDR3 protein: CASSTQENYGYTF

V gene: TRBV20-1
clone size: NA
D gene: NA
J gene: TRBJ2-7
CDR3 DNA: TGCAGTGCTAGTTTCCCCGAGCACTACGAGCAGTACTTC
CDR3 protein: CSASFPEHYEQYF

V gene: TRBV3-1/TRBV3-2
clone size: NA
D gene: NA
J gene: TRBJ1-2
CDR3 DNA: TGTGCCAGCAGCCAAGGACGCCCCCAGGGCCTGGGCAAGAGTCGCTACACCTTC
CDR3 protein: CASSQGRPQGLGKSRYTF

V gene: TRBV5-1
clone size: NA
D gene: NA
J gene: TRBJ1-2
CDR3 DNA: TGCGCCAGCAGCTCAGATAAGGGCTACACCTTC
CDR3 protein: CASSSDKGYTF

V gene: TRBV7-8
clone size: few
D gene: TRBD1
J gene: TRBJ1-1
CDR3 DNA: TGTGCCAGCAGCAATCAGGGTACAGGGGGGTCTGAAGCTTTCTTT
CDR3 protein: CASSNQGTGGSEAFF

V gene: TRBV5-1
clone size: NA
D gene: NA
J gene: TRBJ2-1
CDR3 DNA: TGCGCCAGCAGCAGGGCCGGGAGCTCCTACAATGAGCAGTTCTTC
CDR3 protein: CASSRAGSSYNEQFF

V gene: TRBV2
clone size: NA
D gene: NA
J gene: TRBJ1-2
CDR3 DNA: TGTGCCAGCAGGAGGAGCGTGAAAACAAACTATGGCTACACCTTC
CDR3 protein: CASRRSVKTNYGYTF

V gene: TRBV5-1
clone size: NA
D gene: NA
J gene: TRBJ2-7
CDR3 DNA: TGCGCCAGCAGCTTGGCGGGGGACAGCTCCTACGAGCAGTACTTC
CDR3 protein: CASSLAGDSSYEQYF

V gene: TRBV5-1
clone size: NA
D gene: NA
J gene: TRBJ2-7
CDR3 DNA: TGCGCCAGCAGCCTCGGTTACGAGCAGTACTTC
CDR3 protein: CASSLGYEQYF

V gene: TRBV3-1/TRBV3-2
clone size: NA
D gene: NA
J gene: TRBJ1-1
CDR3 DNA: TGTGCCAGCAGCCAAGTCGGCGGGCCAACTGAAGCTTTCTTT
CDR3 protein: CASSQVGGPTEAFF

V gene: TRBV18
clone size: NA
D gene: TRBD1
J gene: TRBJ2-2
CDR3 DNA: TGTGCCAGCTCACTGACAGGGGGCGAGACCGGGGAGCTGTTTTTT
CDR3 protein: CASSLTGGETGELFF

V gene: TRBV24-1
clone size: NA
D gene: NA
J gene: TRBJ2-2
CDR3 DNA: TGTGCCACCAGTGATTTGTCTGGAGTCATGAACACCGGGGAGCTGTTTTTT
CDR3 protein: CATSDLSGVMNTGELFF

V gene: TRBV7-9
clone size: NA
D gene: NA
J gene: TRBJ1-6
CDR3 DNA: TGTGCCAGCAGCCCGGCGGCGGTCGGCGGTTCACCCCTCCACTTT
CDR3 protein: CASSPAAVGGSPLHF

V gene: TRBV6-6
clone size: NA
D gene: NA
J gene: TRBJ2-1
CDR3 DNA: TGTGCCAGCAGCCCACCGGGTAGCTCCTACAATGAGCAGTTCTTC
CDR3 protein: CASSPPGSSYNEQFF

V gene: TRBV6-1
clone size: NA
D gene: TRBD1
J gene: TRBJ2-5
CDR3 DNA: TGTGCCAGCAGTGAATTCTACAGGGGGTTCCGCGGCAAGGCTGAGACCCAGTACTTC
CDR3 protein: CASSEFYRGFRGKAETQYF

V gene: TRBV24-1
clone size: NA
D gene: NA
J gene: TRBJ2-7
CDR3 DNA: TGTGCCACACAAGACAGGGAGGACGAGCAGTACTTC
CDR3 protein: CATQDREDEQYF

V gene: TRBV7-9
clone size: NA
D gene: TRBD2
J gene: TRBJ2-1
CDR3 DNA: TGTGCCAGCAGCCGAAGCGGGAGCTCCTACAATGAGCAGTTCTTC
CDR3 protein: CASSRSGSSYNEQFF

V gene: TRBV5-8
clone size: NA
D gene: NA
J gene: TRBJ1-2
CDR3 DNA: TGTGCCAGCAGCCTCGGACAGCCTAACTATGGCTACACCTTC
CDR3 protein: CASSLGQPNYGYTF

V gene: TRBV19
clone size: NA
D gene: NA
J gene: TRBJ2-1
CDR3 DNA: TGTGCCAGTAGTCGTTTAGGGGGCGGGGAATACAATGAGCAGTTCTTC
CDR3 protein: CASSRLGGGEYNEQFF

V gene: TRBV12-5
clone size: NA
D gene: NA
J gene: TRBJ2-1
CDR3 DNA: TGTGCTAGTGGTTCTACGACTAGCAATGAGCAGTTCTTC
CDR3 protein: CASGSTTSNEQFF

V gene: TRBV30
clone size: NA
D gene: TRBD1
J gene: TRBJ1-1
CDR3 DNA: TGTGCCTGGAGTGTACCAAAAGGGGGCGTCCAGGACACTGAAGCTTTCTTT
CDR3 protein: CAWSVPKGGVQDTEAFF

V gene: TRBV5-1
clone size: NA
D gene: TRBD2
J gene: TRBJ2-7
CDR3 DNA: TGCGCCAGCAGCTTTAATCCCACTAGCGGGAGGGATGAGCAGTACTTC
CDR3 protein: CASSFNPTSGRDEQYF

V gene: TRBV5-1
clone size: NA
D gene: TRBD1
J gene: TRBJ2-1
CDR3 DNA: TGCGCCAGCAGCCTTGGACAGGTAGCCAACAATGAGCAGTTCTTC
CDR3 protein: CASSLGQVANNEQFF

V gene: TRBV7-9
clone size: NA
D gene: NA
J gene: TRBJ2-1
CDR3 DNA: TGTGCCAGCAGCCCTGGGGGCGGGAGAAAGGATGAGCAGTTCTTC
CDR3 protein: CASSPGGGRKDEQFF

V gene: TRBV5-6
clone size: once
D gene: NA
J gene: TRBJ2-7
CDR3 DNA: TGTGCCAGCAGCTTGGGGCTAGCCCCAGCCTACGAGCAGTACTTC
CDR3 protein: CASSLGLAPAYEQYF

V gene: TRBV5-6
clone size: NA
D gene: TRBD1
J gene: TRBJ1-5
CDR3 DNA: TGTGCCAGCAGACCGACAGGCAGGGGGCTAGGCAATCAGCCCCAGCATTTT
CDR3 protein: CASRPTGRGLGNQPQHF

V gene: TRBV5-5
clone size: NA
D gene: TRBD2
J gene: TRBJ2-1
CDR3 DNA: TGTGCCAGCCGAATGGGACTAGCGGCTTACAATGAGCAGTTCTTC
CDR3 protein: CASRMGLAAYNEQFF

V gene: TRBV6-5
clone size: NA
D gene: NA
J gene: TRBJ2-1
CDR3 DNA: TGTGCCAGCAGTCCCGGACTATTCTACCTGTTCTTC
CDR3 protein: CASSPGLFYLFF

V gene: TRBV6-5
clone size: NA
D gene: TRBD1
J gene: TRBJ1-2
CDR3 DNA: TGTGCCAGCAGTCCCGGCAGGGGGCGCGGTGGCTACACCTTC
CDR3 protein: CASSPGRGRGGYTF

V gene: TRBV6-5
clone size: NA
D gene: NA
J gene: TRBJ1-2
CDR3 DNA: TGTGCCAGTCGGGCCCAGGGTCGGAACTATGGCTACACCTTC
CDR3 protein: CASRAQGRNYGYTF

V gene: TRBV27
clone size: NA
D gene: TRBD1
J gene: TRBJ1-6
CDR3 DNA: TGTGCCAGCAGTTTATCCCGGACAGGGAGGATAAATTCACCCCTCCACTTT
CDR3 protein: CASSLSRTGRINSPLHF

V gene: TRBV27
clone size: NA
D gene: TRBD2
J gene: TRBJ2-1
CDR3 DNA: TGTGCCAGCAGCGATAGAGGACTAGCCTACAATGAGCAGTTCTTC
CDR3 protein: CASSDRGLAYNEQFF

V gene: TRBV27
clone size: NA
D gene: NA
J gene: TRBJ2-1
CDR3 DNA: TGTGCCAGCAGTTCTGCCTACAATGAGCAGTTCTTC
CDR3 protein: CASSSAYNEQFF